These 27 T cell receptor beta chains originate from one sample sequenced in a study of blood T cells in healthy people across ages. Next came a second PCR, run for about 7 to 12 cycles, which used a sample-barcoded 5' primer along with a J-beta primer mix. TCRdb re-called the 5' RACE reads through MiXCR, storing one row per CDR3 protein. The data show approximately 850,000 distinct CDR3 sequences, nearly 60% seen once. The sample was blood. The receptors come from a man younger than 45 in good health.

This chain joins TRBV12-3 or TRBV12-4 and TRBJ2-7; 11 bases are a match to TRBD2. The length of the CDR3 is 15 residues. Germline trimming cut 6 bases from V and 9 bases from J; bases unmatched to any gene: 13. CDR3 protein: CASSLTSGVYRAQYF. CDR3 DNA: TGTGCCAGCAGCCTGACTAGCGGGGTCTACCGGGCGCAGTACTTC.

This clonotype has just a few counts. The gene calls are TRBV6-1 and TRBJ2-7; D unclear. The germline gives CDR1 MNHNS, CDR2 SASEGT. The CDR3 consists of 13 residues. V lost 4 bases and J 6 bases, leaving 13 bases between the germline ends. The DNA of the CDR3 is TGTGCCAGCAGTGCTAACGGGCCTCTCGAGCAGTACTTC. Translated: CASSANGPLEQYF.

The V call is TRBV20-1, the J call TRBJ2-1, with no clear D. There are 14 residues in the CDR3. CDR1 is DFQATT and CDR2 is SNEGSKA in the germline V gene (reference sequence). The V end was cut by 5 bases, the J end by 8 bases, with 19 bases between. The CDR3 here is CSALLITFDYEQFF. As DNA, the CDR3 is TGCAGTGCTCTACTAATCACCTTCGATTATGAGCAGTTCTTC.

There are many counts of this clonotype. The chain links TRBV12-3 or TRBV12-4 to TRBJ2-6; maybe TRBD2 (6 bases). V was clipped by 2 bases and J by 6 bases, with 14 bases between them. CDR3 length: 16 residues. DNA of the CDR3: TGTGCCAGCAGTTTACGGTCCGGGGGTGAGGCCAACGTCCTGACTTTC. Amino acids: CASSLRSGGEANVLTF.

CDR3 coding DNA: TGCAGTGTTCACCGACTAGCGGGAGGGGAGACCCAGTACTTC. It translates to CSVHRLAGGETQYF. J is TRBJ2-5 and V is TRBV20-1, with TRBD2 matching over 14 bases. CDR1 and CDR2 (germline): DFQATT, SNEGSKA (reference sequence). The CDR3 spans 14 residues. With 7 bases clipped from V and 5 bases from J, the junction kept 6 bases outside the gene matches.

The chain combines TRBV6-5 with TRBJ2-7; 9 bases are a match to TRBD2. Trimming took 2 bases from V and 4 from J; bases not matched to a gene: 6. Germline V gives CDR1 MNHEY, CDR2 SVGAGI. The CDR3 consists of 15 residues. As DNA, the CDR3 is TGTGCCAGCAGTTACGGGCGGGAGGGCTGGTACGAGCAGTACTTC. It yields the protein CASSYGREGWYEQYF.

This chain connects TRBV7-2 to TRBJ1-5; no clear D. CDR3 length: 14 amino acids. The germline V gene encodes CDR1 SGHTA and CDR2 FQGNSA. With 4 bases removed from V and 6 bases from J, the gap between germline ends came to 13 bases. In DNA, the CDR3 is TGTGCCAGCAGCTCTGGAGGTTTCACTCAGCCCCAGCATTTT. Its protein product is CASSSGGFTQPQHF. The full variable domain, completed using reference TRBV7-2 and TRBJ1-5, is GAGVSQSPSNKVTEKGKDVELRCDPISGHTALYWYRQSLGQGLEFLIYFQGNSAPDKSGLPSDRFSAERTGGSVSTLTIQRTQQEDSAVYLCASSSGGFTQPQHFGDGTRLSIL.

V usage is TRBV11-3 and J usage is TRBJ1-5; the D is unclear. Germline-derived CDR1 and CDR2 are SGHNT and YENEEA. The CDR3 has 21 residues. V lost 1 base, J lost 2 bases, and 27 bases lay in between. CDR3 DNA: TGTGCCAGCAGCTTAGTCCGACTGGGGTTCCGTCGCGGAGTATGCAATCAGCCCCAGCATTTT. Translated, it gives CASSLVRLGFRRGVCNQPQHF.

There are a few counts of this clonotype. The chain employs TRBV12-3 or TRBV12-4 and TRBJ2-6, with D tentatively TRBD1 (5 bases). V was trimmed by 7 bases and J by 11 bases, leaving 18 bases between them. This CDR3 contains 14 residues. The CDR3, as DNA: TGTGCCAGCATCAGTGTGGCAGGGTCCGACGTCCTGACTTTC. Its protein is CASISVAGSDVLTF.

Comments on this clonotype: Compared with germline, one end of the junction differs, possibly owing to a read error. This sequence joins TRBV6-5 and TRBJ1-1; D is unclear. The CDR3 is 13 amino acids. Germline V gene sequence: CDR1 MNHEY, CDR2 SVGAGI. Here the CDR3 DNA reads TGTGCCACATTTCGGTTCCAGAACACTGTAGCTTTCTTT. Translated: CATFRFQNTVAFF.

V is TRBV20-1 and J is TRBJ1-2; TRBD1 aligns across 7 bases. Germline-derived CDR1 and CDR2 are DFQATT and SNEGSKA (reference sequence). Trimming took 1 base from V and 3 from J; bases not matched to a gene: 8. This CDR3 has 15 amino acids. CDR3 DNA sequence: TGCAGTGCTAGAGTAACAGGGGAGGTTTACTATGGCTACACCTTC. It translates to CSARVTGEVYYGYTF.

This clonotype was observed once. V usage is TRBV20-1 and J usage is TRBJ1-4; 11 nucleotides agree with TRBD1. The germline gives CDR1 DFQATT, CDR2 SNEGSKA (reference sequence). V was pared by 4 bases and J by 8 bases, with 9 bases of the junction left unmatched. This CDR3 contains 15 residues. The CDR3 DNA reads TGCAGTGCTACCCCGGGACAGGGGGGAGGAGAAAAACTGTTTTTT. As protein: CSATPGQGGGEKLFF.

The CDR3 region is CASSLWGLETQFF. CDR3 DNA: TGTGCCAGCAGTTTGTGGGGACTAGAGACCCAGTTCTTC. V and J are TRBV6-2 or TRBV6-3 and TRBJ2-1, with 8 positions matching TRBD2. The trim removed 4 bases at V and 13 bases at J, leaving 9 bases unmatched. Germline CDR1 is MNHEY and CDR2 is SVGEGT. This CDR3 comprises 13 residues.

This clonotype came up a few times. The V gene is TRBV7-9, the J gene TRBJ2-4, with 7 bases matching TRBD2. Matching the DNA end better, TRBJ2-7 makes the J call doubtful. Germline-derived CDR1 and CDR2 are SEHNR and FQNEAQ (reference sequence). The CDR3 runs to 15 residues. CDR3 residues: CASSLSRGGSYEQYF. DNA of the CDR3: TGTGCCAGCAGCTTATCGAGGGGCGGGAGCTACGAGCAGTACTTC.

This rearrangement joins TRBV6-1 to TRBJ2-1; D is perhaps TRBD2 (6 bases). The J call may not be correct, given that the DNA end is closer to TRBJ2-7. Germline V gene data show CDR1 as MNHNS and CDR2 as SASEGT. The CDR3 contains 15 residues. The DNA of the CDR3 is TGTGCCAGCAGTGAACCGGGGGAGCAGGGCGATGAGCAGTACTTC. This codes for CASSEPGEQGDEQYF.

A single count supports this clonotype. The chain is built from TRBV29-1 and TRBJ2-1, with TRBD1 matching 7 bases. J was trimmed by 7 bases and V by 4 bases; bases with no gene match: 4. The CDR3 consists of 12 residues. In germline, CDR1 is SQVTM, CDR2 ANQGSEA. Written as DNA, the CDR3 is TGCAGCGTTGGGGACAGCTGGAATGAGCAGTTCTTC. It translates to CSVGDSWNEQFF.

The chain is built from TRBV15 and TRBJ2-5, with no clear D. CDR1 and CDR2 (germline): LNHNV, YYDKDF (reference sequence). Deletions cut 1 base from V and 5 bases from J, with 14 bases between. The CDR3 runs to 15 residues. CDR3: CATSRGATAVETQYF. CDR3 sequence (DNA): TGTGCCACCAGCAGAGGAGCGACTGCCGTCGAGACCCAGTACTTC.

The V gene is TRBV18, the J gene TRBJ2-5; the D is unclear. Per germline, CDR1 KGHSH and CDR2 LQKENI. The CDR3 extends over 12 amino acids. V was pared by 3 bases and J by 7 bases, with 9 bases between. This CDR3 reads CASSPDGPTQYF. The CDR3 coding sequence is TGTGCCAGCTCACCCGACGGCCCGACCCAGTACTTC.

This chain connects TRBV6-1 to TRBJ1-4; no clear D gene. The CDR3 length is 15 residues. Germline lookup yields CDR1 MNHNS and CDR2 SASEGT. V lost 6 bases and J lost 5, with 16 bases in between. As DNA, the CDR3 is TGTGCCAGCAGACTTAACAGCGTCAGAAATGAAAAACTGTTTTTT. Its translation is CASRLNSVRNEKLFF.

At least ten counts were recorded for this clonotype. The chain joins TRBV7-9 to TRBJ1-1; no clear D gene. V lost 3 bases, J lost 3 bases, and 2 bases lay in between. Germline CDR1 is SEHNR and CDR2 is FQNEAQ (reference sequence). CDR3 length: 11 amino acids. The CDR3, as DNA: TGTGCCAGCAGCTTCGACACTGAAGCTTTCTTT. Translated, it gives CASSFDTEAFF.

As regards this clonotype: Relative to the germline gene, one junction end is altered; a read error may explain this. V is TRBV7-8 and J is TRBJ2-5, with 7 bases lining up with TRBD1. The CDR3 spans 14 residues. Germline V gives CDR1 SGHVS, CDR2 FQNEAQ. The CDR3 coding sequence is TGTGTCAGCAGCTTAGGGACAGTTGAAGAGACCCAGTACTTC. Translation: CVSSLGTVEETQYF.

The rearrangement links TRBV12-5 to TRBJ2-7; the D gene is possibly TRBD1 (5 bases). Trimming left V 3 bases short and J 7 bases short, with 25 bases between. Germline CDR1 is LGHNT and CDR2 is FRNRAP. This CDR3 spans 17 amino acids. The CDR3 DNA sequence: TGTGCTAGTGGTTTCGACCCGCAGGGCAGGGTTTCTACGGAGCAGTACTTC. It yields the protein CASGFDPQGRVSTEQYF.

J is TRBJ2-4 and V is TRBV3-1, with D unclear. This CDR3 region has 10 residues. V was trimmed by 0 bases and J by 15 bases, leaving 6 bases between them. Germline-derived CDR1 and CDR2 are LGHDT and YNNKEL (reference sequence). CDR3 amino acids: CASSQDTGYF. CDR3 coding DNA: TGTGCCAGCAGCCAAGATACTGGGTACTTC.

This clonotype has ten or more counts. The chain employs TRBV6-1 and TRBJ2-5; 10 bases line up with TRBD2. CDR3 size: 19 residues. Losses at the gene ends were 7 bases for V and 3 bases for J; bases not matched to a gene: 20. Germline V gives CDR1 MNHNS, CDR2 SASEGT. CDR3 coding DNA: TGTGCCAGCATAGCGGGAGGATTCACCCTAAAATGGGTAAAAGAGACCCAGTACTTC. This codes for CASIAGGFTLKWVKETQYF.

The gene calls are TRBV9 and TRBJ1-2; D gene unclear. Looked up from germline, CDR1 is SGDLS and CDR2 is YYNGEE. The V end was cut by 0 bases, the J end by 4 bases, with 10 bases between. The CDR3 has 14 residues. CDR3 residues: CASSVGTALYGYTF. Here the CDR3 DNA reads TGTGCCAGCAGCGTAGGGACCGCCCTCTATGGCTACACCTTC.

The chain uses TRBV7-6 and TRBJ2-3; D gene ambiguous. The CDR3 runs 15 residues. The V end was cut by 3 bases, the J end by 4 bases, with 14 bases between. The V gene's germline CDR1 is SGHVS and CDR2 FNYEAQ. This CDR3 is CASSFDELGADTQYF. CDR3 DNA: TGTGCCAGCAGCTTTGACGAGCTGGGCGCAGATACGCAGTATTTT.

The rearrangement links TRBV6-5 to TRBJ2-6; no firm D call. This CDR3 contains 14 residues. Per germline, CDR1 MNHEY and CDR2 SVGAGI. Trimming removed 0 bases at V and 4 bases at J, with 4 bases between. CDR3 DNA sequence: TGTGCCAGCAGTTACTCAGAGGGGGCCAACGTCCTGACTTTC. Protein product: CASSYSEGANVLTF.